The 15 T cell receptor beta chains below were found in one sample sequenced in a study of cytomegalovirus exposure and HLA in healthy donors. A multiplex PCR was run with 60 Vbeta primers and 13 Jbeta primers. The protocol was immunoSEQ multiplex PCR, while the TCRdb copy is restricted to in-frame clones and leaves out a portion. The data hold 100,000 to 150,000 clones, with 75% to 90% observed a single time. The sequencing input was PBMCs. Every receptor here comes from a man in his fifties in good health and CMV-seronegative.

This clone was observed once. V is TRBV4-2 and J is TRBJ2-3, with 9 bases lining up with TRBD1. The length of the CDR3 is 15 residues. V shed 5 bases, J shed 6 bases, and the junction held 9 bases outside the gene matches. Germline V gene lookup returns CDR1 LGHNA and CDR2 YNFKEQ. DNA of the CDR3: TGTGCCAGCAGCTCAGGCACAGGGGGCGGGGATACGCAGTATTTT. Its translation: CASSSGTGGGDTQYF.

The J gene is TRBJ1-4, the V gene TRBV28, with unresolved D. Germline CDR1 and CDR2: MDHEN and SYDVKM. With 7 bases removed from V and 4 bases from J, the gap between germline ends came to 13 bases. This CDR3 contains 14 residues. In nucleotides, the CDR3 is TGTGCCAGCAACAGTTTGGGCTATAATGAAAAACTGTTTTTT. It is translated as CASNSLGYNEKLFF.

A few counts support this clone. A read error may produce the germline difference seen at one junction end. For the CDR3, the DNA is TGTGCCAGCAGCGAAGGACAGGCCATTGGTGAGCAGTACTTC. It yields the protein CASSEGQAIGEQYF. The V and J genes are TRBV2 and TRBJ2-7; 7 bases line up with TRBD1. Germline CDR1 SNHLY, CDR2 FYNNEI. The CDR3 has 14 residues.

This clone was recorded only once. The chain recombines TRBV25-1 with TRBJ2-7, with TRBD1 identical over 7 bases. Germline trimming cut 3 bases from V and 6 bases from J; bases unmatched to any gene: 8. CDR3 size: 14 residues. CDR1 is MGHDK and CDR2 is SYGVNS in the germline V gene. In DNA, the CDR3 is TGTGCCAGCAGTGATGGATCAGGGGGAAGCGAGCAGTACTTC. Translated, it gives CASSDGSGGSEQYF.

This clone was detected a few times. The chain carries TRBV9 and TRBJ2-1; 8 bases match TRBD2. J was trimmed by 8 bases and V by 3 bases; bases with no gene match: 10. Germline CDR1 SGDLS, CDR2 YYNGEE. The CDR3 runs to 15 residues. For the CDR3, the DNA is TGTGCCAGCAGCGCGGTAGCGGGATTGGGCGATGAGCAGTTCTTC. Translating gives CASSAVAGLGDEQFF.

This clone showed up just once. The rearrangement uses TRBV23-1 and TRBJ2-3; TRBD2 aligns across 8 bases. TRBV23-1 is sorted into the ORF group, with uncertain function. There are 15 residues in the CDR3. V lost 6 bases to trimming and J lost 5 bases; unmatched junction nucleotides: 10. CDR3 sequence (DNA): TGCGCCAGCAGCTATCCGGGACTAGAGGGAGATACGCAGTATTTT. Encoded protein: CASSYPGLEGDTQYF.

The V call is TRBV9, the J call TRBJ2-3, with TRBD1 as a possible D gene (6 bases). The CDR3 covers 13 residues. V was pared by 4 bases and J by 3 bases, with 9 bases between. The germline gives CDR1 SGDLS, CDR2 YYNGEE. The CDR3 region has the DNA TGTGCCAGCAGCCGTGACAGGACAGATACGCAGTATTTT. It specifies CASSRDRTDTQYF.

The gene calls are TRBV11-2 and TRBJ1-1, with D unclear. V lost 6 bases to trimming and J lost 0 bases, with 8 bases between them. CDR1 and CDR2 (germline): SGHAT, FQNNGV. This CDR3 spans 13 amino acids. CDR3 nucleotides: TGTGCCAGCAGTAAGCCGGTGAACACTGAAGCTTTCTTT. Its translation: CASSKPVNTEAFF.

This clone was picked up a small number of times. The V and J genes are TRBV29-1 and TRBJ2-7; 16 positions match TRBD2. Trimming cost V 6 bases and J 2 bases; bases outside gene matches: 1. CDR1 and CDR2 from the germline V gene are SQVTM and ANQGSEA. This CDR3 has 14 residues. In nucleotides, the CDR3 is TGCAGCGTGGGACTAGCGGGAGGGCCCTACGAGCAGTACTTC. Amino acids: CSVGLAGGPYEQYF.

Written as DNA, the CDR3 is TGTGCCAGCTCACCAGGGCTGGGAGGCAACGAGCAGTACTTC. Residues: CASSPGLGGNEQYF. This sequence joins TRBV18 and TRBJ2-7, with D maybe TRBD2 (6 bases). The CDR3 contains 14 residues. Trimming took off 2 bases at V and 5 bases at J, with 13 bases between the two ends. The germline V gene encodes CDR1 KGHSH and CDR2 LQKENI.

This chain links TRBV7-9 with TRBJ2-7; weak D call: TRBD2 (6 bases). This CDR3 has 13 residues. V was clipped by 4 bases and J by 7 bases, with 14 bases between them. Germline V gives CDR1 SEHNR, CDR2 FQNEAQ (reference sequence). The CDR3 bases are TGTGCCAGCAGCTCCCTCGGGGGAAGGGAGCAGTACTTC. Its translation is CASSSLGGREQYF. The complete variable domain, with remaining parts taken from reference TRBV7-9 and TRBJ2-7, reads DTGVSQNPRHKITKRGQNVTFRCDPISEHNRLYWYRQTLGQGPEFLTYFQNEAQLEKSRLLSDRFSAERPKGSFSTLEIQRTEQGDSAMYLCASSSLGGREQYFGPGTRLTVT.

The gene calls are TRBV9 and TRBJ1-2, with D perhaps matching TRBD1 (6 bases). V lost 3 bases to trimming and J lost 4 bases, with 10 bases between them. CDR1 is SGDLS, CDR2 YYNGEE, per germline. The CDR3 covers 13 residues. The chain's CDR3 is CASSESDSYGYTF. DNA of the CDR3: TGTGCCAGCAGCGAGTCGGACAGCTATGGCTACACCTTC.

This chain joins TRBV4-2 and TRBJ2-7; possibly TRBD2 for D (5 bases). V lost 0 bases to trimming and J lost 0 bases, with 15 bases between them. The germline gives CDR1 LGHNA, CDR2 YNFKEQ. The CDR3 is 17 amino acids. CDR3 DNA: TGTGCCAGCAGCCAAGATCGGCAAGCGGCTCTCTCCTACGAGCAGTACTTC. Translated: CASSQDRQAALSYEQYF.

The chain carries TRBV7-9 and TRBJ1-4; D is perhaps TRBD1 (5 bases). The CDR3 has 15 residues. The germline V and J ends were trimmed by 6 bases and 0 bases, with 11 bases remaining between them. Germline CDR1 and CDR2: SEHNR and FQNEAQ (reference sequence). The CDR3 here is CASSKMTATNEKLFF. CDR3 bases: TGTGCCAGCAGTAAGATGACAGCAACTAATGAAAAACTGTTTTTT.

The chain links TRBV6-5 to TRBJ1-2; 8 bases fit TRBD1. This CDR3 is built from 14 residues. Germline assignment: CDR1 MNHEY and CDR2 SVGAGI. The V segment lost 7 bases and the J segment 3 bases; nucleotides outside the gene matches: 7. The CDR3 bases are TGTGCCAGCACCGGGGCAGGGGGCTACTATGGCTACACCTTC. It translates to CASTGAGGYYGYTF.